The 27 T cell receptor beta chains below were found in one sample sequenced in a study of CD8 T cells in Susac syndrome. With random hexamers, 0.5 to 1 ug RNA was reverse transcribed. TCRdb independently ran MiXCR on the immunoSEQ multiplex PCR reads; one entry per CDR3 protein. The profile covers over 150,000 distinct CDR3 sequences, with 90% to 97% appearing a single time and 0.12% taken by the ten largest. Material: CD4+ T cells from PBMCs. The source is a human donor with Susac syndrome.

The chain recombines TRBV11-2 with TRBJ2-2; 9 bases fit TRBD2. Germline lookup yields CDR1 SGHAT and CDR2 FQNNGV. J was trimmed by 4 bases and V by 1 base; bases with no gene match: 4. The CDR3 is made up of 16 amino acids. The CDR3 bases are TGTGCCAGCAGCTTAGTTGCTAGCGGGACCACCGGGGAGCTGTTTTTT. Protein: CASSLVASGTTGELFF.

CDR3 sequence (DNA): TGCAGCGTTGAAGAGCTAGCGGATACGCAGTATTTT. Translated, it gives CSVEELADTQYF. The V gene is TRBV29-1, the J gene TRBJ2-3; possible D gene TRBD2, 6 bases. The CDR3 covers 12 residues. The germline V and J ends were trimmed by 0 bases and 6 bases, with 7 bases remaining between them. Germline values: CDR1 SQVTM, CDR2 ANQGSEA.

About this clonotype itself: No conserved phenylalanine or tryptophan ends this CDR3, so it is likely a read error. The DNA is left out, because the CDR3 cannot be placed on it with certainty; the CDR3 is given as TCRdb lists it. J is TRBJ1-2 and V is TRBV7-9. From germline, CDR1 is SEHNR and CDR2 FQNEAQ (reference sequence). Ends included, the CDR3 has 8 residues. CDR3 loop: CASSSSGL.

The chain uses TRBV5-1 and TRBJ1-1; D uncertain. The germline gives CDR1 SGHRS, CDR2 YFSETQ. The CDR3 has 13 amino acids. Trimming left V 0 bases short and J 7 bases short, with 10 bases between. The CDR3 sequence: CASSLAGRSEAFF. In nucleotides, the CDR3 is TGCGCCAGCAGCTTGGCCGGGCGCAGTGAAGCTTTCTTT.

This chain links TRBV9 with TRBJ1-2; D is undetermined. This CDR3 has 15 residues. Germline CDR1 and CDR2: SGDLS and YYNGEE. Trimming left V 0 bases short and J 7 bases short, with 16 bases between. Written as DNA, the CDR3 is TGTGCCAGCAGCGTAGAGGCCAGCCGAAATGGTGGCTACACCTTC. Protein: CASSVEASRNGGYTF.

The J gene is TRBJ2-5, the V gene TRBV10-3; D is unclear. Trimming pared 0 bases from V and 1 base from J, leaving 9 bases between. The CDR3 loop spans 15 amino acids. Germline V gene lookup returns CDR1 ENHRY and CDR2 SYGVKD. The CDR3 region is CAISESQGVQETQYF. The CDR3 DNA sequence: TGTGCCATCAGTGAGTCCCAAGGAGTCCAAGAGACCCAGTACTTC.

The chain couples TRBV14 to TRBJ2-1, with a possible D match to TRBD2 (6 bases). V shed 5 bases and J shed 7 bases, with 15 bases lying between them. Germline V gene data show CDR1 as SGHDN and CDR2 as FVKESK. The CDR3 is 14 amino acids. CDR3 protein: CASSRLTSYNEQFF. The CDR3 bases are TGTGCCAGCAGCAGATTGACTAGTTATAATGAGCAGTTCTTC.

The gene calls are TRBV28 and TRBJ1-6; D might be TRBD1 (5 bases). The germline CDR1 and CDR2 sequences are MDHEN and SYDVKM. V was shortened by 8 bases and J by 7 bases, with 12 bases between the two germline ends. This CDR3 contains 13 residues. The CDR3 nucleotides read TGTGCCAGCGGCCCAGAGGGGAATTCACCCCTCCACTTT. Its protein product is CASGPEGNSPLHF.

This chain connects TRBV14 to TRBJ1-1; weak D call: TRBD1 (6 bases). The CDR3 runs 14 residues. Germline loops: CDR1 SGHDN, CDR2 FVKESK. The V and J ends lost 2 bases and 6 bases respectively, with 13 bases between them. CDR3 region: CASSQWGAAPEAFF. The CDR3 bases are TGTGCCAGCAGCCAATGGGGGGCGGCCCCTGAAGCTTTCTTT.

This clonotype appeared once. The rearrangement links TRBV20-1 to TRBJ2-4; the D gene could be TRBD1 or TRBD2 (5 bases each). Germline CDR1 reads DFQATT; CDR2 reads SNEGSKA (reference sequence). V lost 4 bases and J 0 bases, leaving 13 bases between the germline ends. The CDR3 runs to 15 residues. CDR3 sequence (DNA): TGCAGTGCTACGAAATGGGGGATAGCCAAAAACATTCAGTACTTC. It codes for CSATKWGIAKNIQYF.

J is TRBJ2-3 and V is TRBV10-3, with unresolved D. V was pared by 5 bases and J by 4 bases, with 10 bases between. This CDR3 spans 13 amino acids. Per the germline V gene, CDR1 is ENHRY and CDR2 is SYGVKD. CDR3 sequence: CAISPLSADTQYF. The CDR3 DNA follows: TGTGCCATCAGTCCATTATCTGCAGATACGCAGTATTTT.

This clonotype was found once. CDR3 DNA: TGCGCCAGCAGCGTTAGGGACACCTACTATGGCTACACCTTC. It encodes CASSVRDTYYGYTF. The chain links TRBV5-1 to TRBJ1-2, with D perhaps matching TRBD1 (6 bases). V was trimmed by 4 bases and J by 3 bases, leaving 13 bases between them. CDR1 and CDR2 (germline): SGHRS, YFSETQ. The CDR3 consists of 14 residues.

With respect to this clonotype: One end of the junction is discordant with germline, which a read error may explain. The chain uses TRBV7-7 and TRBJ2-5, with TRBD2 as a possible D gene (5 bases). Germline V gene lookup returns CDR1 SSHAT and CDR2 FNYEAQ (reference sequence). The CDR3 consists of 15 residues. The CDR3 sequence: CASSLGSTREETQYF. In DNA form, the CDR3 reads TGTGCTAGCAGCTTAGGGTCTACTAGGGAAGAGACCCAGTACTTC. Filled out from reference TRBV7-7 and TRBJ2-5, the complete variable domain reads GAGVSQSPRYKVTKRGQDVTLRCDPISSHATLYWYQQALGQGPEFLTYFNYEAQPDKSGLPSDRFSAERPEGSISTLTIQRTEQRDSAMYRCASSLGSTREETQYFGPGTRLLVL.

The chain combines TRBV7-2 with TRBJ1-2; no clear D gene. The CDR3 contains 14 residues. Germline V gene data show CDR1 as SGHTA and CDR2 as FQGNSA. V lost 2 bases and J 4 bases, leaving 11 bases between the germline ends. The CDR3 DNA follows: TGTGCCAGCAGCTTATCTGGCCAGTCCTATGGCTACACCTTC. This sequence encodes CASSLSGQSYGYTF.

The J gene is TRBJ2-1, the V gene TRBV29-1; perhaps TRBD2 as D (5 bases). With 4 bases removed from V and 5 bases from J, the gap between germline ends came to 18 bases. This CDR3 comprises 15 residues. The germline V gene encodes CDR1 SQVTM and CDR2 ANQGSEA. Here the CDR3 reads CSVVGSPPPDNEQFF. CDR3 bases: TGCAGCGTTGTAGGGAGCCCTCCACCCGACAATGAGCAGTTCTTC.

The chain employs TRBV7-2 and TRBJ2-3; D is uncertain. The CDR3 has 11 residues. Trimming pared 7 bases from V and 2 bases from J, leaving 4 bases between. The V gene's germline CDR1 is SGHTA and CDR2 FQGNSA. CDR3 amino acids: CASTTTDTQYF. CDR3 sequence (DNA): TGTGCCAGCACCACCACAGATACGCAGTATTTT. Together with reference TRBV7-2 and TRBJ2-3, the CDR3 gives the full variable domain: GAGVSQSPSNKVTEKGKDVELRCDPISGHTALYWYRQSLGQGLEFLIYFQGNSAPDKSGLPSDRFSAERTGGSVSTLTIQRTQQEDSAVYLCASTTTDTQYFGPGTRLTVL.

In nucleotides, the CDR3 is TGTGCCAGCACTCCGGCCGGGACAGGGGGCGAGTCCGCAAGATACTTC. This encodes CASTPAGTGGESARYF. This chain links TRBV28 with TRBJ2-7; 12 bases match TRBD1. Trimming cost V 7 bases and J 13 bases; bases outside gene matches: 20. This CDR3 is built from 16 residues. Germline values: CDR1 MDHEN, CDR2 SYDVKM.

The V gene is TRBV7-3, the J gene TRBJ2-5; TRBD1 is a possible D gene (6 bases). The CDR3 runs 13 residues. Germline V gene lookup returns CDR1 SGHTA and CDR2 FQGTGA. With 5 bases removed from V and 5 bases from J, the gap between germline ends came to 12 bases. In nucleotides, the CDR3 is TGTGCCAGCAGCACAGGGATTGCGGAGACCCAGTACTTC. Its translation: CASSTGIAETQYF.

The J gene is TRBJ2-3, the V gene TRBV7-2, with unresolved D. CDR3 size: 14 residues. Germline CDR1 is SGHTA and CDR2 is FQGNSA. With 1 base removed from V and 2 bases from J, the gap between germline ends came to 7 bases. CDR3 coding DNA: TGTGCCAGCAGCTTAGGGCAGAACACAGATACGCAGTATTTT. Translation: CASSLGQNTDTQYF.

The chain joins TRBV9 to TRBJ2-1; TRBD2 matches 8 bases. The CDR3 loop spans 15 amino acids. Germline V gene lookup returns CDR1 SGDLS and CDR2 YYNGEE. Losses at the gene ends were 4 bases for V and 9 bases for J; bases not matched to a gene: 12. CDR3 protein: CASSSSIAGFGEQFF. The CDR3 nucleotides are TGTGCCAGCAGCTCCAGCATAGCGGGATTTGGTGAGCAGTTCTTC. The variable domain in full, with the rest retrieved from reference TRBV9 and TRBJ2-1, is DSGVTQTPKHLITATGQRVTLRCSPRSGDLSVYWYQQSLDQGLQFLIQYYNGEERAKGNILERFSAQQFPDLHSELNLSSLELGDSALYFCASSSSIAGFGEQFFGPGTRLTVL.

This chain links TRBV28 with TRBJ1-1, with 12 bases lining up with TRBD1. CDR3 length: 15 residues. V lost 6 bases, J lost 1 base, and 3 bases stayed unmatched. CDR1 is MDHEN and CDR2 is SYDVKM in the germline V gene. CDR3 nucleotides: TGTGCCAGCAGGGGACAGGGGGCTGGGAACACTGAAGCTTTCTTT. Translation gives CASRGQGAGNTEAFF.

On this clonotype itself: The junction departs from germline at one end; a sequencing error may be responsible. The chain links TRBV5-1 to TRBJ2-1; 12 bases fit TRBD2. Germline CDR1 SGHRS, CDR2 YFSETQ. This CDR3 has 15 amino acids. The chain's CDR3 is CASSLRLAGDKEQFF. CDR3 nucleotides: TGCGCCAGCAGCCTCCGACTAGCGGGAGACAAAGAGCAGTTCTTC.

The rearrangement joins TRBV11-1 to TRBJ2-1, with a tentative D call TRBD1 (6 bases). The CDR3 has 16 residues. Germline V CDR1 and CDR2: SGHAT, FQDESV (reference sequence). Trimming removed 5 bases from V and 9 bases from J, with 23 bases in between. CDR3 loop: CASSGAQGAGAGEQFF. The CDR3 DNA is TGTGCCAGCAGCGGGGCACAGGGTGCAGGGGCCGGTGAGCAGTTCTTC.

The rearrangement links TRBV6-1 to TRBJ2-2; TRBD2 matches 14 bases. Germline CDR1 and CDR2: MNHNS and SASEGT. V gave up 6 bases and J gave up 4 bases; unmatched junction bases: 4. The CDR3 extends over 16 amino acids. CDR3 coding DNA: TGTGCCAGCAGGGGACTAGCGGGAGTTATCACCGGGGAGCTGTTTTTT. This translates into CASRGLAGVITGELFF.

This clonotype was found a few times. The chain recombines TRBV27 with TRBJ2-5; D gene unclear. Germline CDR1 is MNHEY and CDR2 is SMNVEV (reference sequence). CDR3 length equals 13 residues. V lost 5 bases, J lost 5 bases, and 12 bases lay in between. CDR3 coding DNA: TGTGCCAGCAGTCCGCGGACCGGGGAGACCCAGTACTTC. This encodes CASSPRTGETQYF.

This rearrangement joins TRBV9 to TRBJ2-3; 8 bases agree with TRBD1. The germline gives CDR1 SGDLS, CDR2 YYNGEE. V gave up 4 bases and J gave up 4 bases; unmatched junction bases: 5. This CDR3 spans 14 amino acids. The CDR3 region is CASSPRTGSDTQYF. The CDR3 DNA reads as TGTGCCAGCAGCCCCCGGACAGGGTCAGATACGCAGTATTTT.

The rearrangement links TRBV7-9 to TRBJ2-5; D unclear. V dropped 5 bases and J dropped 5 bases, with 12 bases sitting between them. This CDR3 region has 13 residues. CDR1 is SEHNR and CDR2 is FQNEAQ in the germline V gene (reference sequence). The CDR3 bases are TGTGCCAGCAGCCTGCAGGTCAGGGAGACCCAGTACTTC. Its protein is CASSLQVRETQYF.